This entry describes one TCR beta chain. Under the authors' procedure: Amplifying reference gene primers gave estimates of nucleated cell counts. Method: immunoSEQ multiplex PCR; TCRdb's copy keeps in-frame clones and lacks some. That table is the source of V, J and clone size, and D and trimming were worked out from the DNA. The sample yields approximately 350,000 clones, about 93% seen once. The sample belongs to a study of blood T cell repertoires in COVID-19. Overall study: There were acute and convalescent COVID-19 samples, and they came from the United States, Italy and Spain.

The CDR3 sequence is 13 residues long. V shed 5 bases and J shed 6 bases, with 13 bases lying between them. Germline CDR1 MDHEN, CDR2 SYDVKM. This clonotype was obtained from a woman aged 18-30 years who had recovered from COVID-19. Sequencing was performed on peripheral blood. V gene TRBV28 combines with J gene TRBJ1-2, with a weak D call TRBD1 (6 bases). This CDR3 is CASSLQGSHGYTF. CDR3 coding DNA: TGTGCCAGCAGTCTACAGGGATCCCATGGCTACACCTTC.